These T cell receptor beta chains were read from a single sample in a study of blood T cells in healthy people across ages. TCRdb analysed the 5' RACE reads with MiXCR anew, one entry per CDR3 protein. In the table there are about a million distinct CDR3 sequences, around two fifths of which are singletons. The sample was blood. The receptor set was obtained from a man younger than 35 in good health. The CDR3 runs from the conserved cysteine through the conserved F or W. The D gene is left open where the match is weak. Size tells how often a clone was seen (once, few, many) or the class of an expanded clone, and some rows leave it out.

D gene: .
V gene: TRBV4-2
clone size: .
CDR3 length: 13
J gene: TRBJ1-4
CDR3 DNA: TGTGCCAGCAGCCAAGATCTTGGTGAAAAACTGTTTTTT
CDR3 protein: CASSQDLGEKLFF

D gene: TRBD1
V gene: TRBV7-9
clone size: .
CDR3 length: 13
J gene: TRBJ1-2
CDR3 DNA: TGTGCCAGCAGCTTAGCGGGGACAGAAGGCTACACCTTC
CDR3 protein: CASSLAGTEGYTF

D gene: TRBD1
V gene: TRBV4-3
clone size: .
CDR3 length: 15
J gene: TRBJ2-5
CDR3 DNA: TGCGCCAGCAGTCCCGGACAGGGTGAGGGAGAGACCCAGTACTTC
CDR3 protein: CASSPGQGEGETQYF

D gene: TRBD2
V gene: TRBV12-3/TRBV12-4
clone size: .
CDR3 length: 15
J gene: TRBJ2-1
CDR3 DNA: TGTGCCAGCCGATCGGCGGGGGGGCTAAATGGTGAGCAGTTCTTC
CDR3 protein: CASRSAGGLNGEQFF

D gene: .
V gene: TRBV7-2
clone size: .
CDR3 length: 16
J gene: TRBJ1-1
CDR3 DNA: TGTGCCAGCAGCTTAGATGGAGGGTCCGGTGAACTTGAAGCTTTCTTT
CDR3 protein: CASSLDGGSGELEAFF

D gene: TRBD1
V gene: TRBV24-1
clone size: few
CDR3 length: 15
J gene: TRBJ1-2
CDR3 DNA: TGTGCCACCAGTGATACACCGGACAGGTACTATGGCTACACCTTC
CDR3 protein: CATSDTPDRYYGYTF

D gene: .
V gene: TRBV25-1
clone size: .
CDR3 length: 12
J gene: TRBJ1-1
CDR3 DNA: TGTGCCAGCGGCTGGGGGGGCACTGAAGCTTTCTTT
CDR3 protein: CASGWGGTEAFF

D gene: .
V gene: TRBV9
clone size: .
CDR3 length: 16
J gene: TRBJ2-1
CDR3 DNA: TGTGCCAGCAGCGAGGGGGAGGGTCTAAAGTACAAGGAGCAGTTCTTC
CDR3 protein: CASSEGEGLKYKEQFF

D gene: .
V gene: TRBV12-3/TRBV12-4
clone size: .
CDR3 length: 16
J gene: TRBJ2-1
CDR3 DNA: TGTGCCAGCAGTTTGTCCGCAGGGGACCCCGACAATGAGCAGTTCTTC
CDR3 protein: CASSLSAGDPDNEQFF

D gene: .
V gene: TRBV7-2
clone size: .
CDR3 length: 16
J gene: TRBJ2-5
CDR3 DNA: TGTGCCAGCAGCTTAGATAGGTACCCATCGAAAGAGACCCAGTACTTC
CDR3 protein: CASSLDRYPSKETQYF